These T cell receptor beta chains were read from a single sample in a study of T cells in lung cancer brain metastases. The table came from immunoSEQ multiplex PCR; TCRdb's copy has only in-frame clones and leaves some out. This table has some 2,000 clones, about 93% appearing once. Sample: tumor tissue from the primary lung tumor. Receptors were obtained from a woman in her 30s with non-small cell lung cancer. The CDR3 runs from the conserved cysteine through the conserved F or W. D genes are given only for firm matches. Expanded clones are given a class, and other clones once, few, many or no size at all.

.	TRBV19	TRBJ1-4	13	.	TGTGCCAGCTCCGACGTCGCGAATGAAAAACTGTTTTTT	CASSDVANEKLFF
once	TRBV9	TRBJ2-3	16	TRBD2	TGTGCCAGCAGCGTAGCAAGCGGGAGGGTTCCAGATACGCAGTATTTT	CASSVASGRVPDTQYF
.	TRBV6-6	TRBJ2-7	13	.	TGTGCCAGCTCGCAGGACAGCCCCTACGAGCAGTACTTC	CASSQDSPYEQYF
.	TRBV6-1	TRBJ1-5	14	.	TGTGCCAGCAGGAGAGCGGGGGCTGGACAGCCCCAGCATTTT	CASRRAGAGQPQHF
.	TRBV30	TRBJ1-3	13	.	TGTGCCTGGAGTGAGGGGTCTGGAAACACCATATATTTT	CAWSEGSGNTIYF
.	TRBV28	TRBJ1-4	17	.	TGTGCCAGCAGTTTAAGGAGAGGTTTCGAGACTAATGAAAAACTGTTTTTT	CASSLRRGFETNEKLFF
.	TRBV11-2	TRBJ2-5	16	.	TGTGCCAGCAGCTTAGATGGCGGTAGTTGGGGTCAGACCCAGTACTTC	CASSLDGGSWGQTQYF
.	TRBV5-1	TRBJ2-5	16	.	TGCGCCAGCAGCTTGGGACAGTTACCCACTCAAGAGACCCAGTACTTC	CASSLGQLPTQETQYF
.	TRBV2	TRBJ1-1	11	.	TGTGCCAGCACGGTAAACACTGAAGCTTTCTTT	CASTVNTEAFF
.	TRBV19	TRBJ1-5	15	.	TGTGCCAGTAGTCCCCTCGGGGTCTGGAATCAGCCCCAGCATTTT	CASSPLGVWNQPQHF
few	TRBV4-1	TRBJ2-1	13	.	TGCGCCAGCAGCCCCCCCGGTGTGGATGAGCAGTTCTTC	CASSPPGVDEQFF
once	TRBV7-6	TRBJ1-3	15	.	TGTGCCAGCAGCACCCGTGGTGGCCCTGGAAACACCATATATTTT	CASSTRGGPGNTIYF
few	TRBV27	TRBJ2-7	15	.	TGTGCCAGCAGTTTATCCTTACGAGGTTTCTACGAGCAGTACTTC	CASSLSLRGFYEQYF
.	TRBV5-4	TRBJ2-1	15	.	TGTGCCAGCAGCTTGGACCCCCTTGTAAGGAGTGAGCAGTTCTTC	CASSLDPLVRSEQFF
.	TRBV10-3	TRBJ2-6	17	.	TGTGCCACGGGGGTGGGCGGACTAAGCTCTGGGGCCAACGTCCTGACTTTC	CATGVGGLSSGANVLTF
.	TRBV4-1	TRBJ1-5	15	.	TGCGCCAGCAGCCAAGTGGTCAAGTTCCCTCAGCCCCAGCATTTT	CASSQVVKFPQPQHF
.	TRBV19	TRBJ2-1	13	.	TGTGCCAGTAACTTGAATGGACACAATGAGCAGTTCTTC	CASNLNGHNEQFF